The T cell receptor beta chain under discussion was sequenced for a study of neurological immune-mediated disorders. Study-level points and caveats: Grouping of repertoires by phylogeny put those of 18 of 34 multiple sclerosis patients into a single related-CDR3 cluster, a possible signature.

The method for making cDNA was 5'RACE, and it used 10-nucleotide random UMIs. TCRdb used MiXCR to reprocess the 5' RACE reads, holding one entry per CDR3 protein. Among about 65,000 distinct CDR3 sequences listed, 4.1% were seen once. This clonotype was seen many times. Its matching antigen is unknown. 2 million PBMCs stored at -80 C were the source of the unsorted libraries. V lost 8 bases, J lost 7 bases, and 17 bases lay in between. The CDR3 runs 13 residues. The V gene's germline CDR1 is MNHNS and CDR2 SASEGT. The sequencing input was PBMCs. J is TRBJ1-2 and V is TRBV6-1; tentative D call: TRBD1 (5 bases). The clonotype originates from a man aged 50 to 60 with multiple sclerosis. CDR3 nucleotide sequence: TGTGCCAGCTCCTGGGGCAGGGAGCGTGGCTACACCTTC. It translates to CASSWGRERGYTF.